This T cell receptor (beta chain) was identified in a study of cytotoxic CD8 clonotypes in ibrutinib-treated CLL. A few counts support this clone. Its antigen remains unidentified. Findings and limits, study-wide: The public clonotypes identified were infrequent and showed contraction or stability on treatment. Sustained-remission and progressing patients had unequal sampling times.

Measured with immunoSEQ multiplex PCR; TCRdb has only the in-frame clones, and not every one. The sample lists 26,000 or so clones, 62% occurring once. The CDR3 runs 15 residues. Germline CDR1 SGHRS, CDR2 YFSETQ. Trimming took 4 bases from V and 2 from J; bases not matched to a gene: 7. The V call is TRBV5-1, the J call TRBJ2-3, with TRBD1 identical over 7 bases. The sample was PBMCs, taken before ibrutinib treatment. The receptor comes from a human donor with chronic lymphocytic leukemia. In DNA form, the CDR3 reads TGCGCCAGCAGCCCCCGACAGGGATCCACAGATACGCAGTATTTT. Its translation is CASSPRQGSTDTQYF.